Below, 6 T cell receptor beta chains from the same sample are listed, as sequenced in a study of blood T cell repertoires in COVID-19. Repertoires were generated with immunoSEQ multiplex PCR, while TCRdb's copy carries only in-frame clones and drops some. Of fewer than 100,000 clones listed, about 82% are singletons. Sequencing was performed on peripheral blood. These receptors were taken from a man in his forties or fifties with COVID-19, enrolled during active disease.

This rearrangement joins TRBV7-2 to TRBJ1-5; D perhaps matches TRBD1 (6 bases). Per the germline V gene, CDR1 is SGHTA and CDR2 is FQGNSA. This CDR3 comprises 13 residues. Trimming took 5 bases from V and 3 from J, leaving 8 bases between them. CDR3 bases: TGTGCCAGCAGCGGGGACACCAATCAGCCCCAGCATTTT. This sequence encodes CASSGDTNQPQHF.

This chain joins TRBV7-9 and TRBJ1-2; TRBD1 matches 10 bases. V dropped 5 bases and J dropped 8; count of bases not matched to a gene: 20. The CDR3 consists of 18 residues. Germline CDR1 and CDR2: SEHNR and FQNEAQ (reference sequence). The CDR3 is CASSPTPNRQGAAQGYTF. The CDR3 DNA reads TGTGCCAGCAGCCCTACGCCCAATCGACAGGGGGCCGCCCAGGGCTACACCTTC.

With respect to this clone: The CDR3 carries no conserved terminal phenylalanine or tryptophan, so it likely arises from a read error. It is unclear where the CDR3 begins or ends on the DNA, so no DNA is shown, and the CDR3 is as TCRdb lists it. The chain links TRBV20-1 to TRBJ2-7; TRBD1 is the table's D call, not checked against the DNA. Germline CDR1 is DFQATT and CDR2 is SNEGSKA (reference sequence). The CDR3 is 10 amino acids in total, end residues counted. The CDR3 sequence is CSAGRDRDRL.

V gene TRBV27 combines with J gene TRBJ1-2, with a tentative D call TRBD1 (5 bases). The CDR3 spans 14 residues. Germline V gives CDR1 MNHEY, CDR2 SMNVEV (reference sequence). V lost 3 bases and J 3 bases, leaving 11 bases between the germline ends. The CDR3 sequence is CASSFRGGDYGYTF. For the CDR3, the DNA is TGTGCCAGCAGTTTTAGGGGAGGGGACTATGGCTACACCTTC.

The rearrangement links TRBV28 to TRBJ2-2, with D tentatively TRBD1 (6 bases). Germline CDR1 and CDR2: MDHEN and SYDVKM. CDR3 length: 15 residues. Trimming stripped 5 bases from V and 5 bases from J, with 15 bases between. CDR3 in amino acids: CASSKQGHRTGELFF. The CDR3 DNA reads TGTGCCAGCAGTAAACAGGGACATCGAACCGGGGAGCTGTTTTTT.

The CDR3 DNA is TGTGCCAGCAGTTTACTTCCCGGGACAGGGAACATGTTCTTC. Translation: CASSLLPGTGNMFF. V is TRBV28 and J is TRBJ2-1, with 9 bases that match TRBD1. This CDR3 is built from 14 residues. V was clipped by 2 bases and J by 15 bases; unmatched bases: 11. Germline-derived CDR1 and CDR2 are MDHEN and SYDVKM.